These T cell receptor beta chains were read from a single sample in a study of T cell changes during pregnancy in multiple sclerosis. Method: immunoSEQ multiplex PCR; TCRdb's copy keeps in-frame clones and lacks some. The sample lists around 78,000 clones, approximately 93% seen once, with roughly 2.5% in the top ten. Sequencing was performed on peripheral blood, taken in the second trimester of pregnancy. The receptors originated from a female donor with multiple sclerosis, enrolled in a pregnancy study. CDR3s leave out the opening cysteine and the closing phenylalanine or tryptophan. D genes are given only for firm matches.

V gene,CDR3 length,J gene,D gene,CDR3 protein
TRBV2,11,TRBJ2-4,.,ASSVGEANIQY
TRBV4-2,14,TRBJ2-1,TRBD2,ASSQVIGTSGGEQF
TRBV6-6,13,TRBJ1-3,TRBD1,ASSLTGDSGNTIY
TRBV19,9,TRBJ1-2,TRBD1,ATWTGNGYT
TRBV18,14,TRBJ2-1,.,ASSPPSGGDNNEQF
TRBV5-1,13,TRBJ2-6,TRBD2,ASSPSGAGANVLT
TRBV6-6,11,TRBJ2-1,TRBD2,ASQREGLDEQF
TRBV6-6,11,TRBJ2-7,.,ASSYSKQDLQY
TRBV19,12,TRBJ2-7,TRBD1,ASSIATGVYEQY
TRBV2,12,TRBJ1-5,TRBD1,ASTSQGANQPQH
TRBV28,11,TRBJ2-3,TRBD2,ASSSTSGYTQY
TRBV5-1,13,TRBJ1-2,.,ASSFQGNRSHGYT
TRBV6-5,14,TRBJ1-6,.,ASSYISRGNTSPLH
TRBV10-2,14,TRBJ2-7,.,ASSLLGHYRVGEQY
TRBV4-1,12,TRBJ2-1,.,ASSQDSSDNEQF
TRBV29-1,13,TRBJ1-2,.,STKTPKGKDYGYT
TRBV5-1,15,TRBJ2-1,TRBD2,ASSLRFASGDYNEQF
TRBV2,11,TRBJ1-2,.,ASSPGLKNGYT
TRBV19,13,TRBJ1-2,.,ASSSKTKNPYGYT
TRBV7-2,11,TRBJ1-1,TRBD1,ASSLTGALEAF
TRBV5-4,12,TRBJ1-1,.,ASSSGTTNTEAF
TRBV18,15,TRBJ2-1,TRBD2,ASSPPGSSGSYNEQF
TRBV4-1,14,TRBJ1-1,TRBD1,ASSQDHGQEITEAF
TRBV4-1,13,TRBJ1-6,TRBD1,ASSPQGGVGSPLH
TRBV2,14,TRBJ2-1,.,ASSEEARYRYNEQF
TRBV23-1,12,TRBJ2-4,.,ASSQSRHLNIQY
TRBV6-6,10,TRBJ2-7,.,ASSDSSYEQY
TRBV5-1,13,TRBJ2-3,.,ASSLWGGATDTQY
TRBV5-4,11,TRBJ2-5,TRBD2,AVSGGGVETQY
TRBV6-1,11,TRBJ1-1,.,ASILDRNTEAF
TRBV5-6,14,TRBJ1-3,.,ASSARVTISGNTIY
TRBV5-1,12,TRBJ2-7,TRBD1,ASSGTVFSYEQY
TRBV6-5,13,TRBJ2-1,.,ASSYRLAARDEQF
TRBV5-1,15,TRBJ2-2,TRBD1,ASSLSRDRGNTGELF
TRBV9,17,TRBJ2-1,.,ASSATGGLSFTSYNEQF
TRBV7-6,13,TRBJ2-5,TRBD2,ASSLGGGGQETQY
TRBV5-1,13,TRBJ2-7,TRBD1,ASSLVAGGEYEQY
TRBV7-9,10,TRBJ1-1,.,ASSPTQGSAF
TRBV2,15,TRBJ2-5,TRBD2,ARSDAGGLAGVGTQY
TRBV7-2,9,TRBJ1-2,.,ASSEHYGYT
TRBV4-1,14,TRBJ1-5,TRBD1,ASSLTDRALSQPQH
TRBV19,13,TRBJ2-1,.,ASSIAPGSYNEQF
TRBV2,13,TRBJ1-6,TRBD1,ASSQTGVEGSPLH